One and the same sample provided the 14 T cell receptor beta chains below, sequenced in a study of blood T cell repertoires in COVID-19. The method was immunoSEQ multiplex PCR; TCRdb's version includes in-frame clones alone and lacks a portion of them. The data hold 140,000 to 150,000 clones, with around 85% observed a single time. Input material: peripheral blood. These receptors were obtained from a woman in her 40s with active or convalescent COVID-19.

The chain links TRBV3-1 (or the pseudogene TRBV3-2) to TRBJ1-3; D gene unclear. V lost 0 bases, J lost 4 bases, and 10 bases lay in between. The CDR3 sequence is 15 residues long. Germline values: CDR1 LGHDT, CDR2 YNNKEL (reference sequence). The CDR3 nucleotides are TGTGCCAGCAGCCAAGATACAGACACCGGAAACACCATATATTTT. Translated: CASSQDTDTGNTIYF.

The V and J genes are TRBV6-6 and TRBJ1-1, with a possible D match to TRBD1 (6 bases). The CDR3 is made up of 14 amino acids. The V and J ends lost 7 bases and 5 bases respectively, with 17 bases between them. Per germline, CDR1 MNHNY and CDR2 SVGAGI (reference sequence). CDR3 protein: CASKRGEGWTEAFF. In nucleotides, the CDR3 is TGTGCCAGCAAGAGGGGGGAGGGGTGGACTGAAGCTTTCTTT.

The CDR3 sequence: CASISGLNTGELFF. CDR3 nucleotide sequence: TGTGCCAGCATTTCAGGACTAAACACCGGGGAGCTGTTTTTT. The chain joins TRBV28 to TRBJ2-2; a weak D match, TRBD2 (6 bases). V lost 7 bases, J lost 2 bases, and 11 bases lay in between. In germline, CDR1 is MDHEN, CDR2 SYDVKM. The CDR3 spans 14 residues.

This clone occurred once. The rearrangement links TRBV6-5 to TRBJ1-4; TRBD1 matches 9 bases. The CDR3 is made up of 15 amino acids. Per the germline V gene, CDR1 is MNHEY and CDR2 is SVGAGI. V trimming: 2 bases; J trimming: 6 bases; junction bases outside the gene matches: 4. The CDR3 here is CASSYRRTGDEKLFF. The DNA of the CDR3 is TGTGCCAGCAGTTACCGTAGGACAGGGGATGAAAAACTGTTTTTT.

The chain carries TRBV27 and TRBJ1-6; 8 bases are shared with TRBD1. V shed 5 bases and J 0 bases; nucleotides not matched to a gene: 3. This CDR3 has 16 amino acids. Germline assignment: CDR1 MNHEY and CDR2 SMNVEV (reference sequence). The CDR3 loop reads CASSVTGVSYNSPLHF. CDR3 bases: TGTGCCAGCAGTGTGACAGGGGTCTCCTATAATTCACCCCTCCACTTT.

A remark on this clone: Germline and junction disagree at one end, which may indicate a read error. The rearrangement joins TRBV12-5 to TRBJ2-1; no clear D. The CDR3 loop spans 16 amino acids. Per germline, CDR1 LGHNT and CDR2 FRNRAP. CDR3 protein: CASGLVLGQSYDEQFF. Written as DNA, the CDR3 is TGTGCTAGTGGTTTGGTCTTGGGCCAGTCCTACGATGAGCAGTTCTTC.

The rearrangement joins TRBV28 to TRBJ1-2, with TRBD1 as a possible D gene (6 bases). Germline lookup yields CDR1 MDHEN and CDR2 SYDVKM. The length of the CDR3 is 13 residues. The ends were cut back, 6 bases at V and 5 bases at J, with 13 bases in the middle. CDR3 DNA: TGTGCCAGCAGACTAGGGGGTGGGTATGGCTACACCTTC. Residues: CASRLGGGYGYTF.

The chain joins TRBV29-1 to TRBJ2-2, with 10 bases fitting TRBD1. The CDR3 consists of 14 residues. The V and J ends lost 6 bases and 6 bases, in that order; junction bases with no gene match: 7. The germline V gene encodes CDR1 SQVTM and CDR2 ANQGSEA. The CDR3 protein is CSVTGTGVAGELFF. In DNA form, the CDR3 reads TGCAGCGTGACCGGGACAGGGGTGGCCGGGGAGCTGTTTTTT.

The chain carries TRBV4-3 and TRBJ1-6; no clear D gene. Germline V gene sequence: CDR1 LGHNA, CDR2 YSLEER. The CDR3 is made up of 16 amino acids. Trimming left V 3 bases short and J 3 bases short, with 12 bases between. CDR3 amino acids: CASSQAPLGYNSPLHF. CDR3 nucleotide sequence: TGCGCCAGCAGCCAGGCCCCGCTAGGCTATAATTCACCCCTCCACTTT.

This rearrangement joins TRBV6-5 to TRBJ2-7; 9 bases are a match to TRBD1. This CDR3 spans 15 amino acids. Germline assignment: CDR1 MNHEY and CDR2 SVGAGI. The junction had 6 bases not matched to a gene; V was cut back by 2 bases and J by 4 bases. The CDR3, as DNA: TGTGCCAGCAGTTACGCGGGACAGGGTAAATACGAGCAGTACTTC. This gives the protein CASSYAGQGKYEQYF.

This chain uses TRBV5-5 with TRBJ1-4; no clear D gene. V lost 0 bases and J lost 3, with 9 bases in between. The CDR3 consists of 15 residues. Per germline, CDR1 SGHKS and CDR2 YYEKEE (reference sequence). CDR3 in amino acids: CASSLVSLANEKLFF. The CDR3 nucleotides are TGTGCCAGCAGCTTGGTTAGTCTGGCTAATGAAAAACTGTTTTTT.

The chain recombines TRBV28 with TRBJ2-1; 12 positions match TRBD2. This CDR3 contains 15 residues. Trimming took 11 bases from V and 6 from J; bases not matched to a gene: 11. Germline V gene data show CDR1 as MDHEN and CDR2 as SYDVKM. CDR3 DNA: TGTGCCGGAGCCCAGACTAGCGGGAGAATCAATGAGCAGTTCTTC. This codes for CAGAQTSGRINEQFF.

The chain carries TRBV2 and TRBJ1-3, with 7 bases fitting TRBD1. There are 19 residues in the CDR3. The junction had 15 bases not matched to a gene; V was cut back by 4 bases and J by 0 bases. In germline, CDR1 is SNHLY, CDR2 FYNNEI. The CDR3 reads CASSGATGNIVGSGNTIYF. The CDR3 nucleotides read TGTGCCAGCAGTGGGGCGACAGGGAACATAGTAGGCTCTGGAAACACCATATATTTT.

This clone appeared a few times. This sequence joins TRBV4-2 and TRBJ2-1, with TRBD1 matching 10 bases. This CDR3 contains 14 residues. Germline lookup yields CDR1 LGHNA and CDR2 YNFKEQ. V shed 3 bases, J shed 9 bases, and the junction held 5 bases outside the gene matches. The CDR3 sequence: CASSHRQGAGEQFF. The CDR3, as DNA: TGTGCCAGCAGCCACCGACAGGGGGCAGGTGAGCAGTTCTTC.